This is a list of T cell receptor beta chains from one sample in a study of T cell repertoires in cytomegalovirus infection. In TCRdb, the reads were re-called with MiXCR into one record per CDR3 protein. The sample contains more than 250,000 distinct CDR3 sequences, approximately 25% of which appear only once. These receptors' targets are unknown. The sample in question was cultured PBMCs, obtained from culture after CMV antigen stimulation. Receptors originate from a human donor in good health (CMV status not recorded). Some clones in this sample may be carry-over from other donors' samples. Both conserved end residues are part of each CDR3. The D gene is left open where the match is weak. Not all rows give a size; the values are once, few, many and, for expanded clones, a class.

clone_size d_call j_call v_call cdr3_nt cdr3_aa
- TRBD2 TRBJ2-3 TRBV12-3/TRBV12-4 TGTGCCAGCACTACTAGCGGGAGATCTGGTACGCAGTATTTT CASTTSGRSGTQYF
few TRBD1 TRBJ2-1 TRBV6-1 TGTGCCAGCACCCCCGCGACAGGGGGGATTTATGAGCAGTTCTTC CASTPATGGIYEQFF
- - TRBJ2-3 TRBV27 TGTGCCACCCTGTTTGGAGATACGCAGTATTTT CATLFGDTQYF
- - TRBJ1-2 TRBV12-3/TRBV12-4 TGTGCCAGCAGTTTAGGGCCCTCAGGAACCTATGGCTACACCTTC CASSLGPSGTYGYTF
few - TRBJ2-7 TRBV4-1 TGCGCCAGCAGCCAAGAAGAGAGAGGACAGAGCTCCTACGAGCAGTACTTC CASSQEERGQSSYEQYF
many - TRBJ1-2 TRBV7-2 TGTGCCAGCAGCCCGGACATGCCCTACACCTTC CASSPDMPYTF
- - TRBJ1-1 TRBV30 TGTGCCTGGAGAATTAGCTCTGAAGCTTTCTTT CAWRISSEAFF
few - TRBJ2-7 TRBV4-1 TGCGCCAGCAGCCAACTTTTGGTCTACGAGCAGTACTTC CASSQLLVYEQYF
few - TRBJ1-1 TRBV12-3/TRBV12-4 TGTGCCAGCAGTTTACGTGCCGAGAACACTGAAGCTTTCTTT CASSLRAENTEAFF
once TRBD2 TRBJ2-3 TRBV6-1 TGTGCCAGCAGTTACCTAGCGGGAGGGGGCGATACGCAGTATTTT CASSYLAGGGDTQYF
- TRBD2 TRBJ2-5 TRBV12-3/TRBV12-4 TGTGCCAGCAGTTTAGCGTTACGCGGGGGACAAGAGACCCAGTACTTC CASSLALRGGQETQYF
- TRBD2 TRBJ2-7 TRBV7-9 TGTGCCAGCAGGTCACTAGCGGGAGCAGACGAGCAGTACTTC CASRSLAGADEQYF
- - TRBJ2-3 TRBV29-1 TGCAGCGTTGCAGCCACTTTCGTCGTGGATACGCAGTATTTT CSVAATFVVDTQYF
many TRBD1 TRBJ1-5 TRBV7-2 TGTGCCAGCAGCTTAGGGGGACAGTCACATCAGCCCCAGCATTTT CASSLGGQSHQPQHF
many TRBD2 TRBJ2-1 TRBV11-3 TGTGCCAGCAGCCAAAGGAGACGCGCTAGCGGGAGGAGGGACGCCAATGAGCAGTTCTTC CASSQRRRASGRRDANEQFF
few TRBD2 TRBJ2-1 TRBV30 TGTGCCTGGAGTGTACCCCGCGGGAGGGCCTTTAGGAATGAGCAGTTCTTC CAWSVPRGRAFRNEQFF
few - TRBJ2-1 TRBV11-2 TGTGCCAGCAGCCCTACCCGAAGGCGACTAATACAGAATGAGCAGTTCTTC CASSPTRRRLIQNEQFF
- - TRBJ1-3 TRBV20-1 TGCAGTGCTAGAGGACGGGGACAAGACGTGTTTGGTGGAAACACCATATATTTT CSARGRGQDVFGGNTIYF
few - TRBJ2-2 TRBV28 TGTGCCAGCAGAGTTATAAATTGGGACACCGGGGAGCTGTTTTTT CASRVINWDTGELFF
- - TRBJ1-4 TRBV15 TGTGCCACCAGCAGAGACGCTGCAACTAATGAAAAACTGTTTTTT CATSRDAATNEKLFF
- - TRBJ1-5 TRBV7-2 TGTGCCAGCAGCTCCCCGGGACATCTGAATCAGCCCCAGCATTTT CASSSPGHLNQPQHF
- TRBD2 TRBJ2-2 TRBV20-1 TGCAGTGCTATATCTAGCGGGACCGGGGAGCTGTTTTTT CSAISSGTGELFF
- - TRBJ2-3 TRBV20-1 TGCAGTGCTAGAGATCAGGGCCGTGATCTATATACGCAGTATTTT CSARDQGRDLYTQYF
- TRBD1 TRBJ2-7 TRBV27 TGTGCCAGCAGTTTGACAGGGCGGGAGCAGTACTTC CASSLTGREQYF
few TRBD1 TRBJ2-7 TRBV4-1 TGCGCCAGCAGCCAAGATAGAGGAGTTGGGGACAGGGACCACGAGCAGTACTTC CASSQDRGVGDRDHEQYF
- - TRBJ1-2 TRBV10-3 TGTGCCATCAGACCCGGGGAGTGGGAAGGCTACACCTTC CAIRPGEWEGYTF
few - TRBJ2-3 TRBV5-6 TGTGCCAGCAGCCCCATCCCGTGGGATACGCAGTATTTT CASSPIPWDTQYF
- - TRBJ2-3 TRBV5-4 TGTGCCAGCAGACCAGGATCTAGCACAGATACGCAGTATTTT CASRPGSSTDTQYF
many - TRBJ2-2 TRBV7-2 TGTGCCAGCAGCTTAGTCGCGGGGGCGTCGAACACCGGGGAGCTGTTTTTT CASSLVAGASNTGELFF
few - TRBJ2-4 TRBV12-5 TGTGCTAGTGCCATGGGGGGTGGCACAAACATTCAGTACTTC CASAMGGGTNIQYF
- TRBD2 TRBJ2-1 TRBV4-3 TGCGCCAGCAGCCAAGCTCTAGCGGGAGAACTTGAGCAGTTCTTC CASSQALAGELEQFF
few - TRBJ2-1 TRBV12-3/TRBV12-4 TGTGCCAGCAATCGTATGGTCGCGGGCGATGAGCAGTTCTTC CASNRMVAGDEQFF
many TRBD2 TRBJ2-2 TRBV11-3 TGTGCCAGCAGCCGGGGGGCTAGCGGGTCGAACACCGGGGAGCTGTTTTTT CASSRGASGSNTGELFF
many TRBD1 TRBJ1-6 TRBV4-1 TGCGCCAGCAGCCAGGGACAGAGGGATAATTCACCCCTCCACTTT CASSQGQRDNSPLHF
many TRBD2 TRBJ2-5 TRBV7-8 TGTGCCAGCAGCGGACAGGCGGGGGGGGAGACCCAGTACTTC CASSGQAGGETQYF
- - TRBJ2-5 TRBV2 TGTGCCAGCAGTGACAGGGCGACAAAAGAGACCCAGTACTTC CASSDRATKETQYF
- TRBD1 TRBJ1-4 TRBV20-1 TGCAGTGCCACCGTTAGCGGACAGGGTCCTGAAAAACTGTTTTTT CSATVSGQGPEKLFF
few TRBD1 TRBJ2-7 TRBV28 TGTGCCAGCAGTTTTTCCGGACAGGGCTACGAGCAGTACTTC CASSFSGQGYEQYF
few - TRBJ1-2 TRBV5-6 TGTGCCAGCAGCTTGGACACGCTTAACTATGGCTACACCTTC CASSLDTLNYGYTF
few - TRBJ2-1 TRBV7-6 TGTGCCAGGGCAAGACTAGTCCCCACCCCAACGTCCTACAATGAGCAGTTCTTC CARARLVPTPTSYNEQFF
- TRBD1 TRBJ1-1 TRBV27 TGTGCCAGCAGTTTCGGACAGGGTGCGGGCACTGAAGCTTTCTTT CASSFGQGAGTEAFF